These T cell receptor beta chains were read from a single sample in a study of technical replicates of blood from a few donors. Assay: immunoSEQ multiplex PCR; the TCRdb copy retains only in-frame clones and omits some. The sample carries tens of thousands of clones, about nine tenths recorded once. Sequenced material: T cells isolated from PBMCs. The receptors derive from a human donor in good health. Both conserved end residues are part of each CDR3. D genes are given only for firm matches. Clone size, where shown, is once, few, many, or a class for clones that have expanded.

D	size	V	J	DNA	CDR3
TRBD1	.	TRBV7-9	TRBJ2-7	TGTGCCAGCAGCTTAAACGTGAGACAGGGAAACTACGAGCAGTACTTC	CASSLNVRQGNYEQYF
.	.	TRBV4-1	TRBJ2-1	TGCGCCAGCAGCCAATCTAGCGCCCCAACGGGGGAGCAGTTCTTC	CASSQSSAPTGEQFF
TRBD2	.	TRBV4-1	TRBJ2-2	TGCGCCAGCAGCCGAGGGACTAGCGGGAGTAAGACCGGGGAGCTGTTTTTT	CASSRGTSGSKTGELFF
TRBD1	.	TRBV19	TRBJ1-1	TGTGCCAGTAGTATAGGGACAGGGATCGGGGAAGCTTTCTTT	CASSIGTGIGEAFF
TRBD2	.	TRBV4-3	TRBJ2-2	TGCGCCAGCAGCCAAGTCTTCGGGACTAGCACCGGGGAGCTGTTTTTT	CASSQVFGTSTGELFF
TRBD1	once	TRBV9	TRBJ1-2	TGTGCCAGCAGCGCCACGAAGGGACAGCTCTATGGCTACACCTTC	CASSATKGQLYGYTF
.	.	TRBV28	TRBJ2-1	TGTGCCAGCAGTTTATTAGCAGCGAATGAGCAGTTCTTC	CASSLLAANEQFF
TRBD1	.	TRBV30	TRBJ2-7	TGTGCCTGGAGTCCGGACAGGACCGCCGAGCAGTACTTC	CAWSPDRTAEQYF
.	.	TRBV6-5	TRBJ1-3	TGTGCCAGCAGTTACTCGATAACAGCAGGAAACACCATATATTTT	CASSYSITAGNTIYF
TRBD2	.	TRBV5-1	TRBJ2-3	TGCGCCAGCAGCTTATTAGCGGGAGGGTCCACAGATACGCAGTATTTT	CASSLLAGGSTDTQYF
TRBD2	.	TRBV25-1	TRBJ2-1	TGTGCCAGCAGTGACTCACTAGCGCGAAGTAATGAGCAGTTCTTC	CASSDSLARSNEQFF
.	.	TRBV11-3	TRBJ1-2	TGTGCCAGCAGCGATGGGACTCGGGGCTACACCTTC	CASSDGTRGYTF
TRBD1	.	TRBV19	TRBJ1-5	TGTGCCAGTAGTCTACAGACAGGGGGCAATCAGCCCCAGCATTTT	CASSLQTGGNQPQHF
TRBD2	.	TRBV9	TRBJ2-5	TGTGCCAGCAGCGATAGCGGGAGGGAACAAGAGACCCAGTACTTC	CASSDSGREQETQYF
.	.	TRBV6-5	TRBJ1-1	TGTGCCAGCAGTTACGACGGTGAGGACACTGAAGCTTTCTTT	CASSYDGEDTEAFF